The 26 T cell receptor beta chains listed next were all sequenced from one sample in a study of blood T cell repertoires in COVID-19. Clones were read by immunoSEQ multiplex PCR, and TCRdb kept only the in-frame ones, dropping some. The top ten clones hold roughly 14% of a sample with a few hundred thousand clones, approximately 86% of them seen once. The sequencing sample was made of peripheral blood. Every receptor here comes from a woman aged 70-85 years with COVID-19, enrolled during active disease.

V gene TRBV7-7 combines with J gene TRBJ1-4; 9 bases map to TRBD1. CDR3 length equals 14 residues. The V gene's germline CDR1 is SSHAT and CDR2 FNYEAQ (reference sequence). V lost 5 bases, J lost 7 bases, and 5 bases stayed unmatched. CDR3 region: CASSPGTGTEKLFF. CDR3 bases: TGTGCCAGCAGCCCCGGGACAGGGACTGAAAAACTGTTTTTT.

The rearrangement links TRBV5-6 to TRBJ2-2; TRBD1 matches 7 bases. The CDR3 runs to 16 residues. Germline values: CDR1 SGHDT, CDR2 YYEEEE. V was pared by 0 bases and J by 5 bases, with 7 bases of the junction left unmatched. DNA for the CDR3: TGTGCCAGCAGCTTGGTTGGACAGGTGGGGACCGGGGAGCTGTTTTTT. Translating gives CASSLVGQVGTGELFF.

This clone was observed once. The chain couples TRBV3-1 (or the pseudogene TRBV3-2) to TRBJ2-7; 11 nucleotides align to TRBD1. CDR3 length equals 17 residues. The germline V gene encodes CDR1 LGHDT and CDR2 YNNKEL (reference sequence). J gave up 0 bases and V 6 bases, and 10 bases lay outside the gene matches. The CDR3 is CASSRTGGITSSYEQYF. The CDR3 DNA sequence: TGTGCCAGCAGTAGGACAGGGGGCATTACTAGCTCCTACGAGCAGTACTTC.

The rearrangement uses TRBV9 and TRBJ2-7; no firm D call. The CDR3 loop spans 13 amino acids. Germline values: CDR1 SGDLS, CDR2 YYNGEE. The V end was cut by 3 bases, the J end by 6 bases, with 13 bases between. CDR3 DNA: TGTGCCAGCAGCGCCCCAAACAGCCGCGAGCAGTACTTC. Protein product: CASSAPNSREQYF.

The chain uses TRBV9 and TRBJ2-3; 7 bases match TRBD1. There are 15 residues in the CDR3. Losses at the gene ends were 3 bases for V and 1 base for J; bases not matched to a gene: 5. CDR1 is SGDLS, CDR2 YYNGEE, per germline. CDR3 amino acids: CASSAVDRGTDTQYF. CDR3 nucleotide sequence: TGTGCCAGCAGCGCCGTCGACAGGGGCACAGATACGCAGTATTTT.

This rearrangement joins TRBV5-1 to TRBJ1-2, with 9 bases fitting TRBD1. The trim removed 0 bases at V and 7 bases at J, leaving 10 bases unmatched. CDR3 length equals 16 residues. From germline, CDR1 is SGHRS and CDR2 YFSETQ. The CDR3 is CASSLAGGQGSPGYTF. The CDR3 DNA reads TGCGCCAGCAGCTTGGCCGGGGGACAGGGCTCTCCTGGCTACACCTTC. Full variable domain (outside the CDR3, taken from reference TRBV5-1 and TRBJ1-2): KAGVTQTPRYLIKTRGQQVTLSCSPISGHRSVSWYQQTPGQGLQFLFEYFSETQRNKGNFPGRFSGRQFSNSRSEMNVSTLELGDSALYLCASSLAGGQGSPGYTFGSGTRLTVV.

This chain uses TRBV19 with TRBJ1-2; TRBD1 aligns across 8 bases. The germline V gene encodes CDR1 LNHDA and CDR2 SQIVND (reference sequence). The CDR3 has 13 residues. V lost 5 bases and J lost 4; bases outside the gene matches: 3. In nucleotides, the CDR3 is TGTGCCAGTAGTCAGGGGGCGGGCTATGGCTACACCTTC. It specifies CASSQGAGYGYTF.

The chain has TRBV2 and TRBJ1-6; D is unresolved. CDR3 size: 17 residues. CDR1 and CDR2 (germline): SNHLY, FYNNEI. Between the trimmed V and J ends, which lost 4 bases and 0 bases, there was a span of 13 bases. The CDR3: CASSGARSSSYNSPLHF. For the CDR3, the DNA is TGTGCCAGCAGTGGGGCCAGGTCAAGCTCCTATAATTCACCCCTCCACTTT.

This clone was detected a few times. V and J are TRBV6-5 and TRBJ1-2; 9 nucleotides agree with TRBD1. The CDR3 is 11 residues long. Trimming at V came to 8 bases and at J to 8 bases, leaving 3 bases not matched to a gene. Germline V gene lookup returns CDR1 MNHEY and CDR2 SVGAGI. CDR3 in amino acids: CASGQGNGYTF. The DNA for the CDR3 is TGTGCCAGCGGACAGGGGAACGGCTACACCTTC.

The CDR3 protein is CASSYDRGTEAFF. The DNA of the CDR3 is TGTGCCAGCAGTTACGACAGGGGAACTGAAGCTTTCTTT. V is TRBV28 and J is TRBJ1-1; 8 bases line up with TRBD1. Germline V lookup: CDR1 MDHEN, CDR2 SYDVKM. The CDR3 length is 13 residues. V lost 4 bases and J lost 5; bases outside the gene matches: 3. Complete variable domain (other parts from reference TRBV28 and TRBJ1-1): DVKVTQSSRYLVKRTGEKVFLECVQDMDHENMFWYRQDPGLGLRLIYFSYDVKMKEKGDIPEGYSVSREKKERFSLILESASTNQTSMYLCASSYDRGTEAFFGQGTRLTVV.

This CDR3 reads CAWRDRSNEKLFF. The CDR3, as DNA: TGTGCCTGGAGGGACAGAAGTAATGAAAAACTGTTTTTT. The J gene is TRBJ1-4, the V gene TRBV30; D possibly corresponds to TRBD1 (6 bases). Germline lookup yields CDR1 GTSNPN and CDR2 SVGIG (reference sequence). This CDR3 has 13 residues. The V gene lost 3 bases and the J gene lost 4 bases, with 9 bases spanning the gap. The complete variable domain, with remaining parts taken from reference TRBV30 and TRBJ1-4, reads SQTIHQWPATLVQPVGSPLSLECTVEGTSNPNLYWYRQAAGRGLQLLFYSVGIGQISSEVPQNLSASRPQDRQFILSSKKLLLSDSGFYLCAWRDRSNEKLFFGSGTQLSVL.

The V call is TRBV19, the J call TRBJ1-2; 11 nucleotides match TRBD1. CDR3 length: 15 residues. The J segment lost 6 bases and the V segment lost 4 bases, leaving 7 bases of the junction unmatched. Germline CDR1 reads LNHDA; CDR2 reads SQIVND (reference sequence). Written as DNA, the CDR3 is TGTGCCAGTAGTACCGGGGACAGGGGGTTTGATGGCTACACCTTC. This codes for CASSTGDRGFDGYTF.

This clone was counted once. The chain recombines TRBV30 with TRBJ2-3; D call uncertain. The germline gives CDR1 GTSNPN, CDR2 SVGIG (reference sequence). The CDR3 covers 12 residues. Trimming pared 6 bases from V and 6 bases from J, leaving 13 bases between. The CDR3 DNA is TGTGCCTGCCTCTCCGTTCTGGATACGCAGTATTTT. This sequence encodes CACLSVLDTQYF.

The chain joins TRBV4-3 to TRBJ1-4, with D possibly TRBD1 on 5 matching bases. This CDR3 contains 15 residues. Germline V gene sequence: CDR1 LGHNA, CDR2 YSLEER. Trimming removed 0 bases at V and 6 bases at J, with 11 bases between. CDR3 DNA sequence: TGCGCCAGCAGCCAAGACCGGGGGAGCGATGAAAAACTGTTTTTT. It specifies CASSQDRGSDEKLFF.

In DNA, the CDR3 is TGTGCCAGCAGTCGGCGACAGGGCCAATATGGCTACACCTTC. Translated: CASSRRQGQYGYTF. This sequence joins TRBV27 and TRBJ1-2; 7 nucleotides match TRBD1. Germline lookup yields CDR1 MNHEY and CDR2 SMNVEV (reference sequence). The CDR3 consists of 14 residues. V trimming: 5 bases; J trimming: 5 bases; junction bases outside the gene matches: 8.

The chain joins TRBV9 to TRBJ2-3, with 7 positions matching TRBD2. The germline V gene has CDR1 SGDLS and CDR2 YYNGEE. The CDR3 sequence is 15 residues long. J was trimmed by 3 bases and V by 4 bases; bases with no gene match: 8. This CDR3 reads CASSTSGLLTDTQYF. In nucleotides, the CDR3 is TGTGCCAGCAGCACATCGGGACTATTGACAGATACGCAGTATTTT.

The chain recombines TRBV9 with TRBJ2-1; D is possibly TRBD1 (5 bases). The V gene's germline CDR1 is SGDLS and CDR2 YYNGEE. V gave up 4 bases and J gave up 10 bases, with 12 bases separating them. CDR3 length: 12 amino acids. CDR3 DNA: TGTGCCAGCAGCCCGGACATTGGGGAGCAGTTCTTC. Translation: CASSPDIGEQFF.

The J gene is TRBJ1-1, the V gene TRBV30, with a weak D call TRBD1 (6 bases). V gave up 4 bases and J gave up 4 bases, with 22 bases separating them. The CDR3 sequence is 16 residues long. The V gene's germline CDR1 is GTSNPN and CDR2 SVGIG (reference sequence). CDR3 protein: CAWIRVRGARGTEAFF. In nucleotides, the CDR3 is TGTGCCTGGATTAGGGTCCGGGGGGCGAGAGGCACTGAAGCTTTCTTT.

The genes are TRBV3-1 (or the pseudogene TRBV3-2) and TRBJ2-3; D possibly corresponds to TRBD2 (5 bases). The V gene lost 3 bases and the J gene lost 4 bases, with 8 bases spanning the gap. The germline V gene encodes CDR1 LGHDT and CDR2 YNNKEL (reference sequence). CDR3 length: 13 amino acids. The CDR3: CASSQTGSDTQYF. In nucleotides, the CDR3 is TGTGCCAGCAGCCAGACGGGGTCAGATACGCAGTATTTT.

V is TRBV4-1 and J is TRBJ1-6; D is undetermined. Germline values: CDR1 MGHRA, CDR2 YSYEKL. This CDR3 contains 13 residues. With 0 bases removed from V and 11 bases from J, the gap between germline ends came to 8 bases. This CDR3 reads CASSQDVRTPLHF. In DNA form, the CDR3 reads TGCGCCAGCAGCCAAGATGTGAGGACACCCCTCCACTTT.

This chain uses TRBV19 with TRBJ2-3; 11 bases are a match to TRBD1. The CDR3 covers 15 residues. V gave up 3 bases and J gave up 4 bases; unmatched junction bases: 3. CDR1 LNHDA and CDR2 SQIVND come from the germline V gene (reference sequence). The CDR3 here is CASSIGDRGADTQYF. CDR3 coding DNA: TGTGCCAGTAGTATCGGGGACAGGGGGGCAGATACGCAGTATTTT.

J is TRBJ2-7 and V is TRBV4-1; 11 bases are a match to TRBD1. Trimming cost V 1 base and J 6 bases; bases outside gene matches: 5. Germline lookup yields CDR1 MGHRA and CDR2 YSYEKL. This CDR3 is built from 15 residues. The CDR3 reads CASSQVGGQGVEQYF. The CDR3, as DNA: TGCGCCAGCAGCCAAGTCGGGGGACAGGGGGTCGAGCAGTACTTC.

The rearrangement links TRBV29-1 to TRBJ2-1, with 9 bases matching TRBD1. Germline-derived CDR1 and CDR2 are SQVTM and ANQGSEA. The CDR3 sequence is 14 residues long. V shed 6 bases and J 5 bases; nucleotides not matched to a gene: 8. This CDR3 is CSVHRGLADNEQFF. The CDR3 DNA is TGCAGCGTCCACAGGGGGCTTGCTGACAATGAGCAGTTCTTC.

V gene TRBV19 combines with J gene TRBJ2-1; possibly TRBD2 for D (7 bases). The V end was cut by 4 bases, the J end by 7 bases, with 11 bases between. This CDR3 contains 13 residues. CDR1 and CDR2 from the germline V gene are LNHDA and SQIVND (reference sequence). CDR3 sequence: CASSNGGPNEQFF. The CDR3 bases are TGTGCCAGTAGTAACGGGGGGCCAAATGAGCAGTTCTTC.

The chain has TRBV29-1 and TRBJ2-2; 8 nucleotides agree with TRBD1. V shed 6 bases and J 7 bases; nucleotides not matched to a gene: 7. CDR3 length: 13 amino acids. Germline V gene data show CDR1 as SQVTM and CDR2 as ANQGSEA. The CDR3 DNA follows: TGCAGCGTCTCTGGACAGGGCGGCGGGGAGCTGTTTTTT. The encoded protein is CSVSGQGGGELFF.

This chain connects TRBV7-2 to TRBJ1-5; D ambiguous. V lost 2 bases and J lost 6, with 14 bases in between. Germline assignment: CDR1 SGHTA and CDR2 FQGNSA. This CDR3 spans 15 amino acids. CDR3 nucleotides: TGTGCCAGCAGCTTAACCTGGGGAGCGAGTCAGCCCCAGCATTTT. This gives the protein CASSLTWGASQPQHF. Full variable domain (missing parts from reference TRBV7-2 and TRBJ1-5): GAGVSQSPSNKVTEKGKDVELRCDPISGHTALYWYRQSLGQGLEFLIYFQGNSAPDKSGLPSDRFSAERTGGSVSTLTIQRTQQEDSAVYLCASSLTWGASQPQHFGDGTRLSIL.